This T cell receptor beta chain was profiled in a study of T-cell memory formation after mild COVID-19. TCR alpha and TCR beta cDNA libraries with sample barcodes and UMIs came from 5'RACE using constant-segment primers. Each CDR3 protein is one row after TCRdb ran MiXCR on the 5' RACE reads. The sample holds 170,000 or so distinct CDR3 sequences, 20% to 25% seen once. Germline V gives CDR1 MNHNS, CDR2 SASEGT. Trimming removed 6 bases from V and 12 bases from J; junction bases left unmatched: 10. This CDR3 is 15 amino acids long. With regard to this clonotype: What it binds is not known.

Study observations and caveats: Contracting CD4+ clones were located mainly in CM and EM, and CD8+ clones in EMRA. Whether day 37 second-wave clones are SARS-CoV-2-specific was not confirmed. A subset of responding clones appeared in pre-infection memory, suggesting cross-reactive memory joined.

The specimen sequenced was PBMCs or a T cell subset sorted from them (not recorded which). This TCR was sampled from an adult woman who had mild COVID-19 (a few samples of this study predate the infection). Cell type and time point are not known. The rearrangement joins TRBV6-1 to TRBJ2-1; TRBD2 matches 14 bases. The CDR3 nucleotides read TGTGCCAGCAGCCCGGGACTAGCGGGGGCCTTAGGGCAGTTCTTC. It specifies CASSPGLAGALGQFF.